This entry concerns a single T cell receptor (beta chain). Its antigen is unidentified. The entry originates in a study of T cells expressing NK-cell markers. In the study overall: In the group of eight sequenced donors, seven were HCMV-seropositive and one was seronegative. Points from the study as a whole: As a fraction of CD8+ T cells, dominant NKG2C+ clonotypes reached about 1.0-7.5% in six donors. Expanded clones of NKG2C+ T cells had an unclear HCMV specificity.

The CDR3 totals 14 residues. CDR1 is KGHSH, CDR2 LQKENI, per germline. 5'RACE template switching with UMIs produced the TCR beta cDNA. TCRdb reworked the 5' RACE reads into one entry per CDR3 protein, no DNA. The sample table includes 450,000 to 600,000 distinct CDR3 sequences. V and J are TRBV18 and TRBJ2-5; TCRdb designates TRBD1, a call that cannot be tested without DNA. This clonotype originated in a man younger than 30 in good health. The sample consisted of blood T cells: a sorted CD56 or NKG2C T cell subset, CD4+ or CD8+ T cells, or bulk PBMC T cells (not recorded which). CDR3 in amino acids: CASSPRQGSETQYF.